These T cell receptor beta chains were read from a single sample in a study of CD8+CD57+ T cells in acquired aplastic anemia. Each CDR3 protein gets one entry after TCRdb re-called the reads with MiXCR. The sample has approximately 150,000 distinct CDR3 sequences, 40% to 55% seen once. Input material: sorted CD4+, CD8+, or CD8+CD57+ T cells (not recorded which) from PBMCs. All receptors derive from a human donor with aplastic anemia. The CDR3 runs from the conserved cysteine through the conserved F or W. A D gene is named only where the DNA matches it firmly.

-,TRBV7-2,TRBJ2-3,CASRLITATDTQYF
TRBD1,TRBV12-3/TRBV12-4,TRBJ1-5,CASSLDRGGNQPQHF
-,TRBV11-2,TRBJ1-1,CASSQGAGMNTEAFF
-,TRBV19,TRBJ2-7,CASSILVRSEQYF
TRBD2,TRBV7-3,TRBJ2-1,CASRATSGGKNEQFF
TRBD1,TRBV6-2/TRBV6-3,TRBJ1-5,CANSYSLRQGGNQPQHF
TRBD1,TRBV15,TRBJ2-7,CATSNGQGPRPPYEQYF
TRBD1,TRBV19,TRBJ2-3,CASQDRGVSTDTQYF
-,TRBV10-1,TRBJ2-3,CASSESKTDTQYF
-,TRBV4-3,TRBJ1-2,CASSQDINRLGGYTF
-,TRBV7-3,TRBJ2-3,CASSLTADTQYF
TRBD1,TRBV12-3/TRBV12-4,TRBJ1-1,CASSPPGQGLTPIRAFF
-,TRBV2,TRBJ2-1,CASSAGLYNEQFF
-,TRBV19,TRBJ2-2,CASSIPVYGELFF
TRBD2,TRBV25-1,TRBJ2-3,CASSDPGTSGDTQYF
-,TRBV12-3/TRBV12-4,TRBJ1-5,CASSLVENQPQHF
-,TRBV5-1,TRBJ1-1,CASSATPGFVNTEAFF
TRBD1,TRBV10-2,TRBJ2-3,CASLRGGPTDTQYF
TRBD1,TRBV19,TRBJ1-5,CASIGTGIQPQHF
TRBD1,TRBV4-2,TRBJ1-2,CASSQDGTGGYYGYTF
-,TRBV9,TRBJ2-2,CASGGSGELFF
-,TRBV11-2,TRBJ1-1,CASSFTRGTAVTGAFF
TRBD1,TRBV7-8,TRBJ1-5,CASSLTGTQPQHF
-,TRBV25-1,TRBJ2-5,CASSKRETQYF
-,TRBV9,TRBJ1-6,CASSVRMGLGDSPLHF
-,TRBV4-3,TRBJ1-1,CASSQLHRRAEAFF
-,TRBV30,TRBJ1-6,CACTDNSPLHF
-,TRBV6-2/TRBV6-3,TRBJ2-7,CASYDGDTHYEQYF
TRBD1,TRBV10-2,TRBJ2-2,CASRRTGGTGELFF
-,TRBV10-3,TRBJ1-2,CAISSGTSGSDYGYTF
TRBD1,TRBV15,TRBJ2-5,CATSRGTGWALETQYF
TRBD1,TRBV7-6,TRBJ1-1,CASSLQGAEAFF
-,TRBV12-3/TRBV12-4,TRBJ1-2,CASSFGAYGYTF
TRBD1,TRBV9,TRBJ2-3,CASSVDTGGTDTQYF
-,TRBV6-1,TRBJ1-6,CASSELLNSPLHF
-,TRBV10-3,TRBJ1-6,CAISESLGGENSPLHF
-,TRBV10-1,TRBJ1-5,CASSESNEEPQHF
-,TRBV25-1,TRBJ2-5,CASSVWENQYF
TRBD1,TRBV5-1,TRBJ2-3,CATGQGAQKDTQYF